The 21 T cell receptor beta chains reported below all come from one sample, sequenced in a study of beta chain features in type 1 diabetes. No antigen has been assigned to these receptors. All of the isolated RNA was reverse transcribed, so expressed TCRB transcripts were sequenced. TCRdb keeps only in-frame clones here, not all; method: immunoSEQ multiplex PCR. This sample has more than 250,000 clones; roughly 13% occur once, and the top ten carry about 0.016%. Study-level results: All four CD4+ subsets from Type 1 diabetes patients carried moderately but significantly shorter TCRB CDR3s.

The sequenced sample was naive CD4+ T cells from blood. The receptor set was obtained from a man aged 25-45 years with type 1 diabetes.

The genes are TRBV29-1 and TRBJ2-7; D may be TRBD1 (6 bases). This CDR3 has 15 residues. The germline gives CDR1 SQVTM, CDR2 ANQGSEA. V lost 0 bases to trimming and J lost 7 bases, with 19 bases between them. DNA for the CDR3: TGCAGCGTTGAAGATAGTTATTCAGGGGACGGGGAGCAGTACTTC. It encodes CSVEDSYSGDGEQYF.

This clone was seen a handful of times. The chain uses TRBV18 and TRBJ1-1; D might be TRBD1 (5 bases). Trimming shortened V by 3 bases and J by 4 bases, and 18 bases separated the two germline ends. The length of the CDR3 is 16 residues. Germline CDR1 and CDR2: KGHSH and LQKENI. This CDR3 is CASSPQSDLTGTEAFF. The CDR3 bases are TGTGCCAGCTCACCTCAATCCGACCTTACAGGCACTGAAGCTTTCTTT.

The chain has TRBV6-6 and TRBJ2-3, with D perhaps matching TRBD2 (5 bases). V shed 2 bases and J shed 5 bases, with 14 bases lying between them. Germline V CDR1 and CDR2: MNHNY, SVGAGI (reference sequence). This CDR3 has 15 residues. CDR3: CASSYREGLLDTQYF. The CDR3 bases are TGTGCCAGCAGTTACCGGGAAGGGCTTTTAGATACGCAGTATTTT.

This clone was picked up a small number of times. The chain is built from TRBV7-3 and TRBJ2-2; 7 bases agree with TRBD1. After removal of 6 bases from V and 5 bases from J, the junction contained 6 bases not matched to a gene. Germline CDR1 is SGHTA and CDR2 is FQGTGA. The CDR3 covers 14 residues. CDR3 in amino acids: CASSADRSTGELFF. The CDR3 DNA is TGTGCCAGCAGTGCGGACAGGTCAACCGGGGAGCTGTTTTTT.

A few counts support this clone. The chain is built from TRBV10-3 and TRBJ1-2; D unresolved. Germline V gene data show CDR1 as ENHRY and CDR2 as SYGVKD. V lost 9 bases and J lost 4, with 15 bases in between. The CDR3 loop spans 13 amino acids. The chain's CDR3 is CAITAESSYGYTF. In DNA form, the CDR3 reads TGTGCCATTACAGCAGAAAGCTCCTATGGCTACACCTTC.

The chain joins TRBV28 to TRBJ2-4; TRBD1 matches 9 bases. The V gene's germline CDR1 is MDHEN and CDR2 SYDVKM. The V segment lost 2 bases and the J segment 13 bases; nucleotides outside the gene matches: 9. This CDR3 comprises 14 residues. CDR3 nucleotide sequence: TGTGCCAGCAGTTTAGGACAGGGGACGGGGATACAGTACTTC. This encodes CASSLGQGTGIQYF.

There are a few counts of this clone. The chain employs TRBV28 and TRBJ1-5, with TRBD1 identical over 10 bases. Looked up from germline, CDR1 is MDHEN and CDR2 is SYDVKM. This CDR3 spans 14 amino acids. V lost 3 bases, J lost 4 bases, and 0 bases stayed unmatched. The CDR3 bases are TGTGCCAGCAGTTTGGGACAGGGGAATCAGCCCCAGCATTTT. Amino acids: CASSLGQGNQPQHF.

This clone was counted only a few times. CDR3 DNA: TGTGCCAGCAGTGAAGCGGCTTCATCCTACGAGCAGTACTTC. Translating gives CASSEAASSYEQYF. This chain joins TRBV6-1 and TRBJ2-7; D is uncertain. This CDR3 region has 14 residues. With 0 bases removed from V and 1 base from J, the gap between germline ends came to 7 bases. CDR1 and CDR2 from the germline V gene are MNHNS and SASEGT.

Written as DNA, the CDR3 is TGCAGTGCTGGGGCGGCTTTCTTT. Protein product: CSAGAAFF. The J gene is TRBJ1-1, the V gene TRBV20-1, with D possibly matching TRBD1 (5 bases). V was shortened by 5 bases and J by 11 bases, with 6 bases between the two germline ends. Germline CDR1 reads DFQATT; CDR2 reads SNEGSKA (reference sequence). CDR3 length equals 8 residues.

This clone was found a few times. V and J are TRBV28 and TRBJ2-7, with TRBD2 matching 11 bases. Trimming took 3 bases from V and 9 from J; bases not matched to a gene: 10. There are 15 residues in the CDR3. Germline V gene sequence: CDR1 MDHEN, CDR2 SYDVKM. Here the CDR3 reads CASSLYTSGSNRQYF. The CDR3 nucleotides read TGTGCCAGCAGTTTGTATACTAGCGGGAGTAATCGGCAGTACTTC. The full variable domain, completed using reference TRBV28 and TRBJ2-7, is DVKVTQSSRYLVKRTGEKVFLECVQDMDHENMFWYRQDPGLGLRLIYFSYDVKMKEKGDIPEGYSVSREKKERFSLILESASTNQTSMYLCASSLYTSGSNRQYFGPGTRLTVT.

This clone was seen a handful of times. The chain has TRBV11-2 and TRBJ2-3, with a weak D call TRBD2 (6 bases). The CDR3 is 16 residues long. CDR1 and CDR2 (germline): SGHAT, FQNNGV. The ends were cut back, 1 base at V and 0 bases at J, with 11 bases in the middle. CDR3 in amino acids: CASSLAPSVSTDTQYF. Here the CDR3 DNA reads TGTGCCAGCAGCTTAGCGCCTAGCGTCAGCACAGATACGCAGTATTTT.

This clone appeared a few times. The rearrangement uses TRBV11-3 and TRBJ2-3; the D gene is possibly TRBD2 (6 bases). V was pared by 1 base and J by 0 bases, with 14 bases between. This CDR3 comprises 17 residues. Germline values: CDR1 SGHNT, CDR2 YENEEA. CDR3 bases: TGTGCCAGCAGCTTAGGGGATGGGAGCGGGAGCACAGATACGCAGTATTTT. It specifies CASSLGDGSGSTDTQYF.

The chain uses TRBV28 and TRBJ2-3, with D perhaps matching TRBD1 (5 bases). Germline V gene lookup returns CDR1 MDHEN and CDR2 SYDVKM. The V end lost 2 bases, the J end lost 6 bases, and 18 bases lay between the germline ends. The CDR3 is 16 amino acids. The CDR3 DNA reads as TGTGCCAGCAGTTTAGTCCCAGGGCCTTCGTCCGATACGCAGTATTTT. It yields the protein CASSLVPGPSSDTQYF.

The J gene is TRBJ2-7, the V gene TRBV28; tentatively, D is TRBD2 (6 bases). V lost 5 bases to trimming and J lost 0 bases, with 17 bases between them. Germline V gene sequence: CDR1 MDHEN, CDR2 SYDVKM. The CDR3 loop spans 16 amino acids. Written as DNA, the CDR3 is TGTGCCAGCAGTCCGTTAATAGTGCGGGGCTCCTACGAGCAGTACTTC. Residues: CASSPLIVRGSYEQYF.

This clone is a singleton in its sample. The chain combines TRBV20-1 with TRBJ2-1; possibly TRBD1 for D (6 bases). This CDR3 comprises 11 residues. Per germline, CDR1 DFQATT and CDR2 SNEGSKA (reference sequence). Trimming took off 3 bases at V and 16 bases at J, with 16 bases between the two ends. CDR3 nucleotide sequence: TGCAGTGCTAGGACCGGGACACCGTCCTTCTTC. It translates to CSARTGTPSFF.

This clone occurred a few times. CDR3 in DNA: TGTGCCAGCAGCCACAGATCCTCCTACAATGAGCAGTTCTTC. Translating gives CASSHRSSYNEQFF. The J gene is TRBJ2-1, the V gene TRBV14; D unresolved. The germline V and J ends were trimmed by 3 bases and 0 bases, with 6 bases remaining between them. This CDR3 region has 14 residues. Germline-derived CDR1 and CDR2 are SGHDN and FVKESK.

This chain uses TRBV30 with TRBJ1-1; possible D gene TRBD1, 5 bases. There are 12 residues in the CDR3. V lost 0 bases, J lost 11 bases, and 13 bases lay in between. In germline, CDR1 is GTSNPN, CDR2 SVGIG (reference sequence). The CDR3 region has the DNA TGTGCCTGGAGTGTACCCCCGGGGGGGGCTTTCTTT. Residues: CAWSVPPGGAFF. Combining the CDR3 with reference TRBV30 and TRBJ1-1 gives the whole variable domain SQTIHQWPATLVQPVGSPLSLECTVEGTSNPNLYWYRQAAGRGLQLLFYSVGIGQISSEVPQNLSASRPQDRQFILSSKKLLLSDSGFYLCAWSVPPGGAFFGQGTRLTVV.

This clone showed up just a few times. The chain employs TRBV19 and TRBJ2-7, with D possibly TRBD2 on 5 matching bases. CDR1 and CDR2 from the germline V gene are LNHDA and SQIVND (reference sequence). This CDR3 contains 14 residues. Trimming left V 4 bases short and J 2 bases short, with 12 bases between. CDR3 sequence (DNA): TGTGCCAGTAGTAACGGACTTGGGCCCTACGAGCAGTACTTC. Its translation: CASSNGLGPYEQYF.

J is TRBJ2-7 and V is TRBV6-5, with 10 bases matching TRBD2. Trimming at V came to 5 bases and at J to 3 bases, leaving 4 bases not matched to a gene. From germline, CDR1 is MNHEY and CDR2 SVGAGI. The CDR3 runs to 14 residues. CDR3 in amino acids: CASSEREGYYEQYF. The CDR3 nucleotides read TGTGCCAGCAGTGAGCGGGAGGGTTACTACGAGCAGTACTTC.

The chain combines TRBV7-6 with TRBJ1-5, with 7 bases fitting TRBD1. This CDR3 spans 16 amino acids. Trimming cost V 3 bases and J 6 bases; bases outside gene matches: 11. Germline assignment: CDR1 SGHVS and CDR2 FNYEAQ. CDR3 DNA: TGTGCCAGCAGCTTGAATCAGGGGGGATCGAGTCAGCCCCAGCATTTT. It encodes CASSLNQGGSSQPQHF.

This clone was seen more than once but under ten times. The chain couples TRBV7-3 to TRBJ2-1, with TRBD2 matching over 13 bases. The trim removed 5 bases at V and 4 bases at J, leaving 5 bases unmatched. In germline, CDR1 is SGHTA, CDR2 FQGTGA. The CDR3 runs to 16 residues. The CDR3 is CASSPPGLAGYNEQFF. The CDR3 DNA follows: TGTGCCAGCAGCCCTCCGGGACTAGCGGGGTACAATGAGCAGTTCTTC.